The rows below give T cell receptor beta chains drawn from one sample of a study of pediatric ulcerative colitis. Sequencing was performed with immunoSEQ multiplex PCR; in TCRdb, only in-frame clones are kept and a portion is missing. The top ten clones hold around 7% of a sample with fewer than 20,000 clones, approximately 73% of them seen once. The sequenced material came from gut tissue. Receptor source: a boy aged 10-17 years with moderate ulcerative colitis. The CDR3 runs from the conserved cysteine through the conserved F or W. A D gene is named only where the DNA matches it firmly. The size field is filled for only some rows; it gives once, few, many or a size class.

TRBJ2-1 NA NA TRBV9 CASSSYRGNEQFF TGTGCCAGCAGCTCATATAGAGGCAATGAGCAGTTCTTC
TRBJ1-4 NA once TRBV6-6 CASSSQGYEKLFF TGTGCCAGCAGTTCCCAGGGATATGAAAAACTGTTTTTT
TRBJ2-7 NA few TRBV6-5 CASSTTELYEQYF TGTGCCAGCAGTACGACAGAGCTCTACGAGCAGTACTTC
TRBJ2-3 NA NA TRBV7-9 CASSLAASNTDTQYF TGTGCCAGCAGCTTAGCGGCCTCCAACACAGATACGCAGTATTTT
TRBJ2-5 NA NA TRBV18 CASSPPTSQETQYF TGTGCCAGCTCACCACCGACTTCCCAAGAGACCCAGTACTTC
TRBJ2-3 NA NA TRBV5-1 CASSGGRSTDTQYF TGCGCCAGCAGCGGAGGACGGAGCACAGATACGCAGTATTTT
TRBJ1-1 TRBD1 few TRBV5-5 CASSLGPRTGMNTEAFF TGTGCCAGCAGCCTAGGTCCTCGGACAGGCATGAACACTGAAGCTTTCTTT
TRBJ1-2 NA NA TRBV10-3 CAISSRGAYGYTF TGTGCCATCAGTTCCAGGGGAGCCTATGGCTACACCTTC
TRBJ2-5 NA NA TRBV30 CAWREQVETQYF TGTGCCTGGAGGGAACAGGTGGAGACCCAGTACTTC
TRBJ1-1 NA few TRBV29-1 CSVVVNTEAFF TGCAGCGTTGTGGTGAACACTGAAGCTTTCTTT
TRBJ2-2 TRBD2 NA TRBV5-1 CASSGTPSGSGAGELFF TGCGCCAGCAGCGGAACTCCTAGCGGGAGTGGTGCCGGGGAGCTGTTTTTT
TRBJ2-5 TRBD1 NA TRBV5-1 CASFPGDRAETQYF TGCGCCAGCTTCCCCGGCGACAGGGCGGAGACCCAGTACTTC
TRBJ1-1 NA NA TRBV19 CASSIEGSSGTEAFF TGTGCCAGTAGTATTGAAGGGAGCTCGGGGACTGAAGCTTTCTTT
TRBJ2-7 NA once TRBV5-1 CASSLVTDNTYEQYF TGCGCCAGCAGCTTGGTTACGGATAATACCTACGAGCAGTACTTC
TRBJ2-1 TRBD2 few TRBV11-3 CASSSGLAGRGGEQFF TGTGCCAGCAGCTCAGGACTAGCGGGCCGAGGGGGTGAGCAGTTCTTC
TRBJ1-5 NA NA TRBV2 CASSTQPHANQPQHF TGTGCCAGCAGTACTCAACCTCACGCAAATCAGCCCCAGCATTTT
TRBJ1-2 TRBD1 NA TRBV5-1 CASSPGGAETNYGYTF TGCGCCAGCAGCCCAGGGGGCGCGGAGACTAACTATGGCTACACCTTC
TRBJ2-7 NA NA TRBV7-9 CASSLAGAKREQYF TGTGCCAGCAGCTTAGCGGGGGCCAAGAGGGAGCAGTACTTC
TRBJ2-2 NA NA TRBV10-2 CASISQGHPFTGELFF TGCGCCAGCATATCCCAAGGGCACCCCTTCACCGGGGAGCTGTTTTTT
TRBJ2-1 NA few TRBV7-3 CASSFLGDEYNEQFF TGTGCCAGCAGCTTTTTGGGGGATGAATACAATGAGCAGTTCTTC
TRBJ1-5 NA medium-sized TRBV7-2 CASSEVDGKPQHF TGTGCCAGCAGCGAGGTAGATGGCAAGCCCCAGCATTTT
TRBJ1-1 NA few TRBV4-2 CASSQELQAAEAFF TGTGCCAGCAGCCAAGAGCTCCAGGCGGCTGAAGCTTTCTTT
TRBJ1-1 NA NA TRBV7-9 CASSLGWGTEAFF TGTGCCAGCAGCTTAGGCTGGGGCACTGAAGCTTTCTTT
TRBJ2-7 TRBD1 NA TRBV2 CASTVDRVGNEQYF TGTGCCAGCACCGTAGACAGGGTCGGAAACGAGCAGTACTTC
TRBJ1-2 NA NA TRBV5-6 CASSFGGRGTGYTF TGTGCCAGCAGCTTCGGGGGCAGGGGAACTGGCTACACCTTC
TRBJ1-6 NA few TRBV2 CASSEAVGNSPLHF TGTGCCAGCAGTGAGGCCGTTGGTAATTCACCCCTCCACTTT
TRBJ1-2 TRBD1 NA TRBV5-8 CASSRTGGDGYTF TGTGCCAGCAGCCGGACAGGGGGCGATGGCTACACCTTC
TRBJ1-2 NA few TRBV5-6 CASSPRRGGANYGYTF TGTGCCAGCAGCCCCCGTCGGGGGGGCGCTAACTATGGCTACACCTTC
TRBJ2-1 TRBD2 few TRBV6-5 CASSTGLAGYNEQFF TGTGCCAGCAGCACAGGACTAGCGGGGTACAATGAGCAGTTCTTC
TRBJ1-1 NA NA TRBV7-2 CASKAGRSTEAFF TGTGCCAGCAAAGCCGGCCGGAGCACTGAAGCTTTCTTT
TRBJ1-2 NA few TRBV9 CASSVEAGTLYGYTF TGTGCCAGCAGCGTAGAGGCCGGGACACTCTATGGCTACACCTTC
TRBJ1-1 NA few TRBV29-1 CSVEDPGKAFF TGCAGCGTTGAAGATCCTGGGAAAGCTTTCTTT
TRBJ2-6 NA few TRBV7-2 CASSIRTLSSGANVLTF TGTGCCAGCAGCATAAGGACGCTAAGCTCTGGGGCCAACGTCCTGACTTTC
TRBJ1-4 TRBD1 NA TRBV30 CAWSRTGQEGKLFF TGTGCCTGGAGTAGAACGGGACAGGAAGGAAAACTGTTTTTT
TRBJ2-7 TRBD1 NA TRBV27 CASSPRTGNYEQYF TGTGCCAGCAGTCCACGGACAGGAAACTACGAGCAGTACTTC
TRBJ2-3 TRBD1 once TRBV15 CATSRDRQGYTDTQYF TGTGCCACCAGCAGAGATAGACAGGGTTACACAGATACGCAGTATTTT
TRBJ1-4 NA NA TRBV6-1 CASSDGTRADEKLFF TGTGCCAGCAGTGACGGGACACGCGCGGATGAAAAACTGTTTTTT
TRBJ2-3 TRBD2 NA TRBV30 CAWSVAGGTDTQYF TGTGCCTGGAGTGTAGCGGGAGGCACAGATACGCAGTATTTT
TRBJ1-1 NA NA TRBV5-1 CASSLLGAGEAFF TGCGCCAGCAGCTTGTTGGGGGCGGGTGAAGCTTTCTTT
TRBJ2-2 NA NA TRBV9 CASSVASASGELFF TGTGCCAGCAGCGTAGCATCTGCCTCCGGGGAGCTGTTTTTT
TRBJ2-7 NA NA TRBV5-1 CASSQLDRDEQYF TGCGCCAGCAGCCAGCTGGACAGAGACGAGCAGTACTTC
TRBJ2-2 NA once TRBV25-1 CASNPSGAYGAGELFF TGTGCCAGCAATCCTTCTGGGGCCTATGGGGCCGGGGAGCTGTTTTTT
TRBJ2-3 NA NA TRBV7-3 CASTDSGADTQYF TGTGCCAGCACCGATTCGGGGGCAGATACGCAGTATTTT
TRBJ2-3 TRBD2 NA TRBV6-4 CASSDSGAGGTDTQYF TGTGCCAGCAGTGACTCGGGCGCGGGAGGCACAGATACGCAGTATTTT
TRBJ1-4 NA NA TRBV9 CASSLTAGGEKLFF TGTGCCAGCAGCCTTACCGCGGGGGGCGAAAAACTGTTTTTT
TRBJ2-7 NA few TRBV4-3 CASSQETRNAYEQYF TGCGCCAGCAGCCAAGAAACTAGAAATGCCTACGAGCAGTACTTC
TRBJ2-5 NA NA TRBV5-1 CASSRQETQYF TGCGCCAGCAGCCGTCAAGAGACCCAGTACTTC
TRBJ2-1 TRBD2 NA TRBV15 CATSRALGTSGSVGNEQFF TGTGCCACCAGCAGAGCCCTGGGGACTAGCGGGAGTGTTGGTAATGAGCAGTTCTTC
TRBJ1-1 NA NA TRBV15 CATSRVAVGNTEAFF TGTGCCACCAGCAGAGTTGCCGTCGGGAACACTGAAGCTTTCTTT
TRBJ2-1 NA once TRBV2 CASSRPVGDFNEQFF TGTGCCAGCAGTCGCCCAGTGGGGGATTTCAATGAGCAGTTCTTC